The next 23 T cell receptor beta chains were all read from a single sample in a study of T cell responses to AZD1222 COVID-19 vaccine. Clones were sequenced by immunoSEQ multiplex PCR, and TCRdb holds only the in-frame ones, with some missing. The sample carries around 120,000 clones, approximately 92% recorded once. The material sequenced was peripheral blood, taken on day 0 of AZD1222 vaccination. The receptors were gathered from an adult in good health.

V and J are TRBV25-1 and TRBJ2-3; no definite D call. CDR3 length: 15 residues. V was clipped by 4 bases and J by 4 bases, with 15 bases between them. Germline V gene lookup returns CDR1 MGHDK and CDR2 SYGVNS. The CDR3 sequence: CASSGARPGADTQYF. CDR3 coding DNA: TGTGCCAGCAGTGGGGCGCGGCCAGGCGCAGATACGCAGTATTTT. Looking up the rest from reference TRBV25-1 and TRBJ2-3 gives the full variable domain: EADIYQTPRYLVIGTGKKITLECSQTMGHDKMYWYQQDPGMELHLIHYSYGVNSTEKGDLSSESTVSRIRTEHFPLTLESARPSHTSQYLCASSGARPGADTQYFGPGTRLTVL.

The chain couples TRBV5-4 to TRBJ1-3, with D hard to call. The CDR3 totals 16 residues. CDR1 is SGHNT and CDR2 is YYREEE in the germline V gene (reference sequence). Trimming took 0 bases from V and 0 from J, leaving 10 bases between them. The CDR3 sequence: CASSLDLSSSGNTIYF. The CDR3 DNA reads TGTGCCAGCAGCTTGGATCTCTCAAGCTCTGGAAACACCATATATTTT.

The rearrangement links TRBV18 to TRBJ1-2; possible D gene TRBD1, 5 bases. The CDR3 sequence is 14 residues long. V was shortened by 0 bases and J by 4 bases, with 9 bases between the two germline ends. Germline V CDR1 and CDR2: KGHSH, LQKENI. CDR3 protein: CASSPPSGGYGYTF. CDR3 DNA: TGTGCCAGCTCACCACCGTCCGGGGGCTATGGCTACACCTTC.

The chain recombines TRBV9 with TRBJ1-6; 10 bases agree with TRBD1. This CDR3 spans 16 amino acids. Trimming at V came to 0 bases and at J to 5 bases, leaving 2 bases not matched to a gene. The germline gives CDR1 SGDLS, CDR2 YYNGEE. Written as DNA, the CDR3 is TGTGCCAGCAGCGTAGCCGGACAGGGGGATAATTCACCCCTCCACTTT. Amino acids: CASSVAGQGDNSPLHF.

CDR3 protein: CASWIQGPYGYTF. CDR3 coding DNA: TGTGCCAGTTGGATACAGGGACCTTATGGCTACACCTTC. The rearrangement uses TRBV6-5 and TRBJ1-2, with a possible D match to TRBD1 (6 bases). Germline CDR1 and CDR2: MNHEY and SVGAGI. V was pared by 9 bases and J by 5 bases, with 16 bases between. This CDR3 region has 13 residues.

CDR3 sequence reads: CASSQENLARTSQFF. CDR3 sequence (DNA): TGTGCCAGCAGCCAAGAAAATCTAGCGAGGACGAGCCAGTTCTTC. The V call is TRBV4-2, the J call TRBJ2-1; the D gene is possibly TRBD2 (6 bases). V was cut by 0 bases and J by 13 bases, with 19 bases left in between. The CDR3 has 15 amino acids. CDR1 is LGHNA and CDR2 is YNFKEQ in the germline V gene.

The chain joins TRBV2 to TRBJ1-1; D not certain. Trimming pared 2 bases from V and 3 bases from J, leaving 7 bases between. CDR3 length: 13 amino acids. In germline, CDR1 is SNHLY, CDR2 FYNNEI. CDR3 sequence reads: CASSEQGYTEAFF. The CDR3 coding sequence is TGTGCCAGCAGTGAACAAGGCTACACTGAAGCTTTCTTT.

This sequence joins TRBV19 and TRBJ1-2; unclear D gene. Germline V lookup: CDR1 LNHDA, CDR2 SQIVND (reference sequence). CDR3 length equals 13 residues. Trimming left V 1 base short and J 4 bases short, with 7 bases between. The CDR3 here is CASSIVSGYGYTF. CDR3 in DNA: TGTGCCAGTAGTATAGTCTCCGGCTATGGCTACACCTTC.

This sequence joins TRBV10-2 and TRBJ2-5; D tentatively fits TRBD1 or TRBD2 (5 bases each). With 6 bases removed from V and 1 base from J, the gap between germline ends came to 12 bases. CDR1 and CDR2 from the germline V gene are WSHSY and SAAADI. The CDR3 runs to 14 residues. This CDR3 reads CASRGTVPQETQYF. The CDR3 region has the DNA TGCGCCAGCAGGGGGACCGTTCCCCAAGAGACCCAGTACTTC.

The rearrangement links TRBV30 to TRBJ1-4; 7 nucleotides match TRBD1. Germline-derived CDR1 and CDR2 are GTSNPN and SVGIG (reference sequence). The CDR3 sequence is 13 residues long. J lost 4 bases, V lost 4 bases, and 3 bases had no gene match. The CDR3 region is CAWTRGHNEKLFF. Here the CDR3 DNA reads TGTGCCTGGACAAGGGGGCATAATGAAAAACTGTTTTTT.

CDR3 in amino acids: CASLLLFTEAFF. Here the CDR3 DNA reads TGTGCCAGCTTACTTCTGTTCACTGAAGCTTTCTTT. This chain joins TRBV2 and TRBJ1-1; D not resolved. V lost 8 bases and J 4 bases, leaving 11 bases between the germline ends. The CDR3 contains 12 residues. Germline loops: CDR1 SNHLY, CDR2 FYNNEI.

The chain recombines TRBV6-5 with TRBJ2-3; perhaps TRBD2 as D (5 bases). The CDR3 has 13 residues. Germline lookup yields CDR1 MNHEY and CDR2 SVGAGI. V was shortened by 6 bases and J by 2 bases, with 9 bases between the two germline ends. This CDR3 reads CASRIGLTDTQYF. The DNA for the CDR3 is TGTGCCAGCAGGATCGGACTCACAGATACGCAGTATTTT.

The chain is built from TRBV24-1 and TRBJ2-3; possible D gene TRBD1, 5 bases. CDR1 is KGHDR and CDR2 is SFDVKD in the germline V gene. Trimming shortened V by 4 bases and J by 6 bases, and 19 bases separated the two germline ends. The CDR3 covers 16 residues. The CDR3 region has the DNA TGTGCCACCAGTGACCCCCGGCAGGGATCCCTTGATACGCAGTATTTT. Translation gives CATSDPRQGSLDTQYF.

Here the CDR3 reads CASGKLTKNIQYF. CDR3 in DNA: TGTGCTAGCGGGAAGTTAACCAAAAACATTCAGTACTTC. The chain has TRBV11-2 and TRBJ2-4, with 8 nucleotides matching TRBD2. The CDR3 length is 13 residues. Per germline, CDR1 SGHAT and CDR2 FQNNGV.

A note on this clone: This sample includes further DNA sequences coding for the same CDR3. The chain links TRBV5-1 to TRBJ1-1; D is perhaps TRBD1 (5 bases). CDR1 and CDR2 (germline): SGHRS, YFSETQ. The CDR3 has 14 residues. V lost 4 bases to trimming and J lost 1 base, with 11 bases between them. CDR3: CASSLGAGNTEAFF. CDR3 bases: TGCGCCAGCAGCCTCGGGGCGGGGAACACTGAAGCTTTCTTT. The variable domain in full, with the rest retrieved from reference TRBV5-1 and TRBJ1-1, is KAGVTQTPRYLIKTRGQQVTLSCSPISGHRSVSWYQQTPGQGLQFLFEYFSETQRNKGNFPGRFSGRQFSNSRSEMNVSTLELGDSALYLCASSLGAGNTEAFFGQGTRLTVV.

The chain combines TRBV5-1 with TRBJ1-6, with TRBD1 as a possible D gene (5 bases). The CDR3 covers 14 residues. Germline CDR1 is SGHRS and CDR2 is YFSETQ. V was pared by 4 bases and J by 10 bases, with 15 bases between. CDR3 DNA sequence: TGCGCCAGCAGCGGGGGGGAGAGGAACTCACCCCTCCACTTT. Protein product: CASSGGERNSPLHF.

The rearrangement links TRBV9 to TRBJ2-3; D remains ambiguous. V was clipped by 0 bases and J by 2 bases, with 7 bases between them. The CDR3 extends over 14 amino acids. Germline CDR1 and CDR2: SGDLS and YYNGEE. As DNA, the CDR3 is TGTGCCAGCAGCGTAGGCTCGGCCACAGATACGCAGTATTTT. It yields the protein CASSVGSATDTQYF. Supplemented by reference TRBV9 and TRBJ2-3, the full variable domain reads DSGVTQTPKHLITATGQRVTLRCSPRSGDLSVYWYQQSLDQGLQFLIQYYNGEERAKGNILERFSAQQFPDLHSELNLSSLELGDSALYFCASSVGSATDTQYFGPGTRLTVL.

This clone was detected once. The chain has TRBV7-9 and TRBJ2-2; D gene unclear. Trimming took off 3 bases at V and 2 bases at J, with 16 bases between the two ends. This CDR3 is built from 17 residues. Germline CDR1 reads SEHNR; CDR2 reads FQNEAQ (reference sequence). The CDR3 is CASSFLVGNPNTGELFF. CDR3 coding DNA: TGTGCCAGCAGCTTCCTAGTGGGTAATCCCAACACCGGGGAGCTGTTTTTT.

V and J are TRBV5-8 and TRBJ1-3; D gene uncertain. Germline V gene sequence: CDR1 SGHTS, CDR2 YDEGEE. The CDR3 contains 15 residues. Trimming pared 4 bases from V and 7 bases from J, leaving 18 bases between. The CDR3: CASSRPDTVGNTIYF. The CDR3 DNA sequence: TGTGCCAGCAGCCGCCCCGACACGGTTGGGAACACCATATATTTT.

This chain links TRBV19 with TRBJ1-4; unclear D gene. The CDR3 covers 15 residues. Trimming removed 2 bases at V and 0 bases at J, with 7 bases between. Germline CDR1 reads LNHDA; CDR2 reads SQIVND (reference sequence). The CDR3 here is CASSISSATNEKLFF. CDR3 in DNA: TGTGCCAGTAGTATATCATCGGCAACTAATGAAAAACTGTTTTTT.

The chain has TRBV11-2 and TRBJ2-1; D unresolved. CDR3 size: 16 residues. The germline CDR1 and CDR2 sequences are SGHAT and FQNNGV. The V end was cut by 1 base, the J end by 3 bases, with 13 bases between. The CDR3 sequence: CASSLGLGTVYNEQFF. The CDR3 DNA follows: TGTGCCAGCAGCTTAGGCCTAGGAACCGTCTACAATGAGCAGTTCTTC.

The CDR3 DNA reads TGTGCCAGGGACAGGGGCCCAACTAATGAAAAACTGTTTTTT. This codes for CARDRGPTNEKLFF. This chain uses TRBV19 with TRBJ1-4; TRBD1 matches at 9 bases. The J segment lost 0 bases and the V segment lost 9 bases, leaving 2 bases of the junction unmatched. CDR3 length: 14 amino acids. CDR1 and CDR2 (germline): LNHDA, SQIVND (reference sequence).

Only one count was recorded for this clone. The V and J genes are TRBV7-2 and TRBJ2-1; 10 nucleotides agree with TRBD1. CDR3 length: 15 residues. In germline, CDR1 is SGHTA, CDR2 FQGNSA. V shed 6 bases, J shed 6 bases, and the junction held 8 bases outside the gene matches. The CDR3 DNA reads TGTGCCAGCAGTACTCCCGGGACAGGGGTCAATGAGCAGTTCTTC. Translating gives CASSTPGTGVNEQFF.